The sequence of this T cell receptor beta chain was determined in a study of CD8 T cells in ankylosing spondylitis (TCRdb year 2017). Some background on the complete study: The study profiled T cell receptor beta repertoires in healthy donors and ankylosing spondylitis patients to find disease-linked TCR variants. The full study cohort comprised some 27 ankylosing spondylitis patients and approximately 100 healthy donors. Peripheral blood was sampled, and synovial fluid was additionally collected from ankylosing spondylitis patients.

This clonotype was found many times. Its antigen is not yet known. The input lacks base qualities; no much larger clone sits a single base away. The run used an Illumina HiSeq 2500. Quantitative 5'-RACE with molecular barcodes was used to prepare TCR beta libraries. In the paper's pipeline: Disease-linked TCR variants were identified with a new computational method built on a probabilistic model of VDJ rearrangement. TCRdb trimmed public reads at Q25 via fastp, called clones via MiXCR and kept in-frame beta chains. Identical CDR3 proteins give one entry, which carries the most common genes and DNA. None of the V and J calls come from the authors' own analysis; TCRdb made them. For this sample there are about 130,000 distinct CDR3 sequences; around 7% appear just once. More than 10% of the sample rests with the top ten. The V end loses 0 bases and the J end loses 2 bases, and a stretch of 9 bases separates them. The CDR3 holds 14 amino acids from the cysteine to the phenylalanine. The retained sequence is limited to the CDR3, 42 bases, with the frame set at the first base. The germline V gene specifies SGHRS as CDR1 and YFSETQ as CDR2.

Results the study describes overall, beyond this receptor: Some motif variants were previously reported in synovial fluid and blood of reactive arthritis patients, suggesting common disease-initiation mechanisms. According to the report, matched synovial fluid samples from ankylosing spondylitis patients were significantly enriched for the disease-linked clones. The disease-linked clones showed a CD8+ phenotype and occurred at relatively low frequencies in peripheral blood. A TCR beta motif of roughly 8 highly homologous amino acid variants appeared characteristic of blood from ankylosing spondylitis patients.

The chain is made from TRBV5-1 and TRBJ2-7; a confident D gene designation cannot be given. Input material: blood, either unsorted or a sorted T cell fraction (not recorded which). The receptor was derived from a male donor with ankylosing spondylitis or in good health (not recorded which). The nucleotide sequence is TGCGCCAGCAGCTTGGGCGGTGAAGCCTACGAGCAGTACTTC. Its translation reads: CASSLGGEAYEQYF.